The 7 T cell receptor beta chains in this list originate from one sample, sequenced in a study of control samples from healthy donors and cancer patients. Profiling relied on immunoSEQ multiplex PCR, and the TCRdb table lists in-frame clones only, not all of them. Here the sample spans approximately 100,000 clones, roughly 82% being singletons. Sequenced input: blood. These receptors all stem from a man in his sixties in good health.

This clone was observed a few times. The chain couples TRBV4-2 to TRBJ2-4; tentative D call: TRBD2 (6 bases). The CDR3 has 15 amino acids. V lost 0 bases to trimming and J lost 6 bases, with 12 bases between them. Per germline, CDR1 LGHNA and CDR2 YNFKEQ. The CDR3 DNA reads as TGTGCCAGCAGCCAAGATAACGGGGAGGTAAACATTCAGTACTTC. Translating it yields CASSQDNGEVNIQYF.

CDR3 nucleotides: TGTGCCAGCTCACCAGGACGGTCCTATGGCTACACCTTC. It specifies CASSPGRSYGYTF. The chain carries TRBV18 and TRBJ1-2; no firm D call. CDR1 and CDR2 from the germline V gene are KGHSH and LQKENI. V lost 2 bases and J lost 4, with 8 bases in between. The CDR3 loop spans 13 amino acids.

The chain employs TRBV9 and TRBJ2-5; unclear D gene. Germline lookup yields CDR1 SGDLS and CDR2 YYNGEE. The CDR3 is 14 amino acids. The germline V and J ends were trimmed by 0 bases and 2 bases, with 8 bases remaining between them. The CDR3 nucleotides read TGTGCCAGCAGCGTAGGAAATGGGCAAGAGACCCAGTACTTC. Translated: CASSVGNGQETQYF. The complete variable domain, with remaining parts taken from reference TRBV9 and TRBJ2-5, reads DSGVTQTPKHLITATGQRVTLRCSPRSGDLSVYWYQQSLDQGLQFLIQYYNGEERAKGNILERFSAQQFPDLHSELNLSSLELGDSALYFCASSVGNGQETQYFGPGTRLLVL.

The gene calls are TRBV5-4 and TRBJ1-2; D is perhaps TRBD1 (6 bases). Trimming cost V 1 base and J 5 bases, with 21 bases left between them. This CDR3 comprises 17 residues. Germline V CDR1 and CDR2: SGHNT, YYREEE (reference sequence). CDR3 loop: CASSLRLQGTTSYGYTF. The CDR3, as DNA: TGTGCCAGCAGCTTGCGTTTACAGGGAACGACCTCTTATGGCTACACCTTC.

The CDR3 bases are TGTGCCTGGAGTGTATGGAAAGAGACCCAGTACTTC. Translation gives CAWSVWKETQYF. The gene calls are TRBV30 and TRBJ2-5, with D unclear. Per the germline V gene, CDR1 is GTSNPN and CDR2 is SVGIG (reference sequence). Trimming pared 0 bases from V and 3 bases from J, leaving 5 bases between. CDR3 length: 12 amino acids.

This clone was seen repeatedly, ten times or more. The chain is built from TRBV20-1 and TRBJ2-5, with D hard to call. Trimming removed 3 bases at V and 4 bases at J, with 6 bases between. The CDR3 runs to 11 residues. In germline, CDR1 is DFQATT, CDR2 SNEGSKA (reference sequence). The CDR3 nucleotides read TGCAGTGCTAGTTCCCGAGAGACCCAGTACTTC. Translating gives CSASSRETQYF.

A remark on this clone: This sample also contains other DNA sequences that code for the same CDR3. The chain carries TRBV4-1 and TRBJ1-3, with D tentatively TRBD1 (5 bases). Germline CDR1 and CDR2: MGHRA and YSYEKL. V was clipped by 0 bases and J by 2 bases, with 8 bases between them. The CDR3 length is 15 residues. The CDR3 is CASSQDRGTGNTIYF. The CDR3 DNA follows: TGCGCCAGCAGCCAAGATCGGGGGACTGGAAACACCATATATTTT.